This T cell receptor beta chain stems from a study of a mutant IDH1 vaccine in newly diagnosed glioma. Looking at the study overall: Every participant had undergone radiotherapy, temozolomide, or both before, and most underwent both.

Turning to this clone: As yet, its antigen is unknown.

Repertoires were generated with immunoSEQ multiplex PCR, while TCRdb's copy carries only in-frame clones and drops some. This sample yields approximately 50,000 clones, of which under 85% are seen a single time; less than 7.5% belongs to the top ten. Time point described: week 35, safety follow-up. The vaccine gave 300 ug of a 20-mer mutant IDH1 peptide subcutaneously per dose. This CDR3 is built from 16 residues. The V gene's germline CDR1 is LNHDA and CDR2 SQIVND (reference sequence). The V end lost 0 bases, the J end lost 7 bases, and 16 bases lay between the germline ends. The starting material was PBMCs, obtained from a glioma patient whose treatment included an IDH1 peptide vaccine. The receptor was derived from a man aged 35 to 55 with glioma. This sequence joins TRBV19 and TRBJ1-5, with a possible D match to TRBD1 (5 bases). In nucleotides, the CDR3 is TGTGCCAGTAGTATAGATTTATGGGGGAAGGGCCAGCCCCAGCATTTT. The encoded protein is CASSIDLWGKGQPQHF.